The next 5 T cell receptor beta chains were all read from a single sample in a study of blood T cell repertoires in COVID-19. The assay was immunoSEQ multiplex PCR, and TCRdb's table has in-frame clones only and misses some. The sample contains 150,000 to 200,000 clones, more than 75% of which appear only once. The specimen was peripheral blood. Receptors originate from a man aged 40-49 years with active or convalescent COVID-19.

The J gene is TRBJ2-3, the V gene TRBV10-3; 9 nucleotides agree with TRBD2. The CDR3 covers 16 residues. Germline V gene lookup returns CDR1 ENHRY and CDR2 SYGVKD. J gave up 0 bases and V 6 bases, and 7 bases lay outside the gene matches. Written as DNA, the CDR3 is TGTGCCATCAGACAGCGGGAGGAAGTCAGCACAGATACGCAGTATTTT. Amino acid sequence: CAIRQREEVSTDTQYF.

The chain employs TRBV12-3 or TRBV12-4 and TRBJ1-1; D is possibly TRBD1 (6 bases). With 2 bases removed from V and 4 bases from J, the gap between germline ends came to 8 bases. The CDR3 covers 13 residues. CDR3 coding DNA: TGTGCCAGCAGTTTAAACAGGGCCACTGAAGCTTTCTTT. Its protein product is CASSLNRATEAFF.

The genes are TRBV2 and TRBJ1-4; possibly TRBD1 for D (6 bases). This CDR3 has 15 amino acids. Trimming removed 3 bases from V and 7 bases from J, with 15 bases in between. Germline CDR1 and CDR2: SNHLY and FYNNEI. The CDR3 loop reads CASSEPGTLFEKLFF. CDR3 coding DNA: TGTGCCAGCAGTGAGCCTGGGACACTGTTTGAAAAACTGTTTTTT. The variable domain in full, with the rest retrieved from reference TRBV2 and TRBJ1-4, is EPEVTQTPSHQVTQMGQEVILRCVPISNHLYFYWYRQILGQKVEFLVSFYNNEISEKSEIFDDQFSVERPDGSNFTLKIRSTKLEDSAMYFCASSEPGTLFEKLFFGSGTQLSVL.

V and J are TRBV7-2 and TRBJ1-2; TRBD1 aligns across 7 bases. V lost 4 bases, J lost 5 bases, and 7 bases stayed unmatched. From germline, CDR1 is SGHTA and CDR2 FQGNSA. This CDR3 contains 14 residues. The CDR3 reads CASSSTGTAYGYTF. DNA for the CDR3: TGTGCCAGCAGCTCGACCGGGACAGCTTATGGCTACACCTTC.

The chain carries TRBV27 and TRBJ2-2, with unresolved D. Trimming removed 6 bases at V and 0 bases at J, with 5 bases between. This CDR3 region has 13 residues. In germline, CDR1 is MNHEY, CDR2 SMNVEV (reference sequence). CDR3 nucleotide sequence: TGTGCCAGCAGGCGGACGAACACCGGGGAGCTGTTTTTT. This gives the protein CASRRTNTGELFF.